This T cell receptor (beta chain) came from a study of CD8 T cells in Susac syndrome. Healthy donors matched for age and sex were used as controls. Isolation of CD8+ and CD4+ T cells was performed negatively, whereas enrichment of TEMRA cells was done by FACS. RNA, at about 0.45 to 1 ug, was reverse transcribed with random hexamers. Coverage of TCR beta CDR3 amplification by immunoSEQ multiplex PCR extended to 54 Vbeta and 13 Jbeta. In TCRdb, the immunoSEQ multiplex PCR reads were re-called with MiXCR into one record per CDR3 protein. The table includes over 100,000 distinct CDR3 sequences, roughly 96% detected once. V trimming: 6 bases; J trimming: 3 bases; junction bases outside the gene matches: 5. The germline V gene encodes CDR1 MNHNY and CDR2 SVGAGI (reference sequence). The CDR3 runs to 13 residues.

The TCR originated in a human donor in good health. The source material was CD4+ T cells from PBMCs. The genes are TRBV6-6 and TRBJ2-7; 7 nucleotides align to TRBD1. CDR3 DNA: TGTGCCAGCAGCTCCGACAGGGTCTACGAGCAGTACTTC. It is translated as CASSSDRVYEQYF.